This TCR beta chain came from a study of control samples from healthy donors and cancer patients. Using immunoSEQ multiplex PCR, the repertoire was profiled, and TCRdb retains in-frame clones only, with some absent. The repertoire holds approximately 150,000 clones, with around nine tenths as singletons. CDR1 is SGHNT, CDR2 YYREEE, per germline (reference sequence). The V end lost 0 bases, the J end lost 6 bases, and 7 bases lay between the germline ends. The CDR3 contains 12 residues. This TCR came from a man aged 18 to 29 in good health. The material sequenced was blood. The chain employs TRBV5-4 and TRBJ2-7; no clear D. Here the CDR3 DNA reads TGTGCCAGCAGCTTGGATGTGAGCGAGCAGTACTTC. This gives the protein CASSLDVSEQYF.